This T cell receptor (beta chain) was identified in a study of cytomegalovirus exposure and HLA in healthy donors. Study as a whole: Inside one of the first data releases sat 85 million or so unique TCRs taken from HLA-typed donors. Study findings and constraints: Later analysis showed most CMV-associated TCR beta chains appearing HLA-restricted. It was reportedly the case that the classifier diagnosed cytomegalovirus status with high specificity and sensitivity. Being productive about 87% or about 30% of the time was typical of most TCR beta V segments in an earlier analysis.

Notes on this clone: Its specificity is not known.

Use of 60 Vbeta and 13 Jbeta primers characterized the PCR. The table came from immunoSEQ multiplex PCR; TCRdb's copy has only in-frame clones and leaves some out. The sample contains roughly 150,000 clones, 65% to 90% of which appear only once. The CDR3 loop spans 13 amino acids. The germline V gene has CDR1 MNHEY and CDR2 SMNVEV (reference sequence). The V segment lost 5 bases and the J segment 12 bases; nucleotides outside the gene matches: 5. The chain is built from TRBV27 and TRBJ1-6; 9 bases agree with TRBD1. The material sequenced was PBMCs. The receptor was isolated from a male donor in good health and CMV-seronegative. The CDR3 DNA reads TGTGCCAGCAGTCCCGGGACAGGGAGACCCCTCCACTTT. Protein: CASSPGTGRPLHF.